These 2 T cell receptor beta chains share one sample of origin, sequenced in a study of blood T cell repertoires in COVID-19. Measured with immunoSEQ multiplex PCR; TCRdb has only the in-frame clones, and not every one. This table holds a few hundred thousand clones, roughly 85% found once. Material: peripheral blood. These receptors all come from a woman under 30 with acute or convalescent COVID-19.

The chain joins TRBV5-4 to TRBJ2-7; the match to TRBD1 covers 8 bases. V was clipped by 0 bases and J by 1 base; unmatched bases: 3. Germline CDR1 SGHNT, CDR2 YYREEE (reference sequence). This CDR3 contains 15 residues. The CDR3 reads CASSLDWTGSYEQYF. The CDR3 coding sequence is TGTGCCAGCAGCTTGGACTGGACAGGGTCCTACGAGCAGTACTTC.

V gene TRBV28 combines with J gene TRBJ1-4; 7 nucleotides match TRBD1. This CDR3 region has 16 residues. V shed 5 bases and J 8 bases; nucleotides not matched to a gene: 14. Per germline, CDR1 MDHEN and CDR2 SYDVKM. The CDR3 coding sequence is TGTGCCAGCAGTCCTGGCAGTCGACAGGGTAACGAAAAACTGTTTTTT. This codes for CASSPGSRQGNEKLFF.